One and the same sample provided the 30 T cell receptor beta chains below, sequenced in a study of T cells after yellow fever vaccination. TCRdb itself ran the 5' RACE reads through MiXCR, one entry per CDR3 protein. Of hundreds of thousands of distinct CDR3 sequences listed, around an eighth are singletons. The sample here was PBMCs, taken on the day of the yellow fever booster vaccination. The receptors derive from a man aged 30 to 39 who received the YFV17D yellow fever vaccine.

About this clonotype: The junction and the germline gene differ at one end; a read error may be behind it. This rearrangement joins TRBV20-1 to TRBJ2-3; 15 bases are a match to TRBD2. Germline V lookup: CDR1 DFQATT, CDR2 SNEGSKA (reference sequence). The CDR3 covers 16 residues. CDR3 sequence: CCARVGTSGRLATQYF. In DNA, the CDR3 is TGCTGTGCTAGAGTAGGGACTAGCGGGAGGTTGGCCACGCAGTATTTT.

The rearrangement uses TRBV7-2 and TRBJ2-2; tentatively, D is TRBD2 (5 bases). The length of the CDR3 is 14 residues. The germline CDR1 and CDR2 sequences are SGHTA and FQGNSA. The V end lost 5 bases, the J end lost 1 base, and 8 bases lay between the germline ends. CDR3 amino acids: CASSRGGNTGELFF. CDR3 nucleotides: TGTGCCAGCAGCCGTGGAGGGAACACCGGGGAGCTGTTTTTT.

This clonotype was seen a handful of times. The rearrangement uses TRBV7-2 and TRBJ2-1; TRBD2 matches 7 bases. The ends lost 4 bases at V and 5 bases at J; junction bases unmatched: 8. This CDR3 spans 15 amino acids. Germline V CDR1 and CDR2: SGHTA, FQGNSA. The CDR3 coding sequence is TGTGCCAGCAGCTCCTTCTGGGCGGGAGACAATGAGCAGTTCTTC. Encoded protein: CASSSFWAGDNEQFF. The entire variable domain, with the rest obtained from reference TRBV7-2 and TRBJ2-1, is as follows: GAGVSQSPSNKVTEKGKDVELRCDPISGHTALYWYRQSLGQGLEFLIYFQGNSAPDKSGLPSDRFSAERTGGSVSTLTIQRTQQEDSAVYLCASSSFWAGDNEQFFGPGTRLTVL.

This clonotype was seen at least ten times. The chain has TRBV6-5 and TRBJ2-5; either TRBD1 or TRBD2 may supply D (5 bases each). The CDR3 extends over 12 amino acids. V lost 5 bases, J lost 5 bases, and 9 bases lay in between. Germline V gene data show CDR1 as MNHEY and CDR2 as SVGAGI. Here the CDR3 DNA reads TGTGCCAGCAGTGGGGACGGGGAGACCCAGTACTTC. Amino acids: CASSGDGETQYF.

The rearrangement links TRBV7-9 to TRBJ1-6; TRBD1 aligns across 7 bases. Germline lookup yields CDR1 SEHNR and CDR2 FQNEAQ (reference sequence). V lost 5 bases, J lost 6 bases, and 4 bases stayed unmatched. The CDR3 has 14 residues. The CDR3 spells CASSTTGPNSPLHF. The CDR3 coding sequence is TGTGCCAGCAGCACGACAGGGCCTAATTCACCCCTCCACTTT.

This clonotype was picked up a small number of times. V is TRBV5-1 and J is TRBJ2-7; possibly TRBD2 for D (5 bases). This CDR3 is 15 amino acids long. V lost 2 bases to trimming and J lost 3 bases, with 15 bases between them. Germline CDR1 and CDR2: SGHRS and YFSETQ. The CDR3, as DNA: TGCGCCAGCAGCTTCGGTGGACTGACGAGCTACGAGCAGTACTTC. Amino acid sequence: CASSFGGLTSYEQYF. Combining the CDR3 with reference TRBV5-1 and TRBJ2-7 gives the whole variable domain KAGVTQTPRYLIKTRGQQVTLSCSPISGHRSVSWYQQTPGQGLQFLFEYFSETQRNKGNFPGRFSGRQFSNSRSEMNVSTLELGDSALYLCASSFGGLTSYEQYFGPGTRLTVT.

This clonotype was observed a handful of times. The chain is built from TRBV20-1 and TRBJ2-7; a possible D gene is TRBD2 (5 bases). The CDR3 sequence is 16 residues long. V was clipped by 4 bases and J by 6 bases, with 25 bases between them. In germline, CDR1 is DFQATT, CDR2 SNEGSKA (reference sequence). In DNA form, the CDR3 reads TGCAGTGCTACTGAGACACGTCCAGTGATTCGGGGCGAGCAGTACTTC. The encoded protein is CSATETRPVIRGEQYF.

The chain combines TRBV4-3 with TRBJ2-3, with TRBD2 identical over 8 bases. The CDR3 is made up of 15 amino acids. CDR1 and CDR2 (germline): LGHNA, YSLEER. Germline trimming cut 2 bases from V and 1 base from J; bases unmatched to any gene: 2. DNA of the CDR3: TGCGCCAGCAGCCAATTGACTAGCGGCACAGATACGCAGTATTTT. Protein product: CASSQLTSGTDTQYF.

Concerning this clonotype: At one of its ends the junction is not consistent with the germline gene, which may arise from a read error. The chain joins TRBV7-9 to TRBJ2-7; D is tentatively TRBD1 or TRBD2 (5 bases each). The V gene's germline CDR1 is SEHNR and CDR2 FQNEAQ (reference sequence). The length of the CDR3 is 14 residues. The CDR3 DNA reads as TGTGCCAGCAGCTTTCAAGGGACCTCCCACGAGCAGTACTTC. It specifies CASSFQGTSHEQYF.

This chain links TRBV11-2 with TRBJ2-7, with D possibly matching TRBD2 (6 bases). This CDR3 contains 18 residues. V dropped 4 bases and J dropped 5 bases, with 27 bases sitting between them. Germline V gene data show CDR1 as SGHAT and CDR2 as FQNNGV. CDR3 residues: CASSSSTLAPYRGNEQYF. The DNA of the CDR3 is TGTGCCAGCAGCTCGTCTACGCTAGCGCCCTACCGGGGAAACGAGCAGTACTTC.

This clonotype has a handful of counts. V is TRBV29-1 and J is TRBJ2-7, with D unclear. This CDR3 contains 13 residues. V lost 6 bases to trimming and J lost 2 bases, with 14 bases between them. In germline, CDR1 is SQVTM, CDR2 ANQGSEA. The chain's CDR3 is CSVSRTRAYEQYF. CDR3 bases: TGCAGCGTAAGTCGTACAAGAGCCTACGAGCAGTACTTC.

In this sample, this clonotype turned up many times. This chain uses TRBV5-1 with TRBJ2-7; 10 bases align to TRBD1. The CDR3 totals 14 residues. The V gene's germline CDR1 is SGHRS and CDR2 YFSETQ. The V segment lost 8 bases and the J segment 2 bases; nucleotides outside the gene matches: 7. Here the CDR3 reads CARPKGQGAYEQYF. The CDR3 DNA sequence: TGCGCCAGACCGAAAGGACAGGGGGCCTACGAGCAGTACTTC.

This clonotype came up a few times. This sequence joins TRBV4-3 and TRBJ2-1; TRBD2 matches 12 bases. This CDR3 is 20 amino acids long. Per germline, CDR1 LGHNA and CDR2 YSLEER. J lost 1 base, V lost 0 bases, and 10 bases had no gene match. The CDR3 DNA follows: TGCGCCAGCAGCCAAGAAAGGGGAACCCTAGCGGGAGGGTCCTACAATGAGCAGTTCTTC. Protein: CASSQERGTLAGGSYNEQFF.

The gene calls are TRBV24-1 and TRBJ2-3, with D possibly matching TRBD2 (5 bases). Germline CDR1 KGHDR, CDR2 SFDVKD. The CDR3 length is 15 residues. With 4 bases removed from V and 2 bases from J, the gap between germline ends came to 12 bases. The CDR3 spells CATSEAGIDTDTQYF. The CDR3 DNA reads as TGTGCCACCAGTGAAGCCGGGATAGACACAGATACGCAGTATTTT.

The gene calls are TRBV7-2 and TRBJ2-7; D is uncertain. Looked up from germline, CDR1 is SGHTA and CDR2 is FQGNSA. With 0 bases removed from V and 6 bases from J, the gap between germline ends came to 9 bases. CDR3 size: 13 residues. The CDR3 sequence is CASSLAAYGEQYF. The CDR3 bases are TGTGCCAGCAGCTTAGCGGCTTACGGCGAGCAGTACTTC.

This clonotype was detected ten times or more. The gene calls are TRBV7-2 and TRBJ2-2; TRBD1 aligns across 8 bases. V lost 4 bases to trimming and J lost 0 bases; unmatched junction nucleotides: 1. The V gene's germline CDR1 is SGHTA and CDR2 FQGNSA. The CDR3 length is 15 residues. The CDR3 DNA follows: TGTGCCAGCAGCTCGGGACAGGCGAACACCGGGGAGCTGTTTTTT. Protein sequence: CASSSGQANTGELFF.

The rearrangement uses TRBV6-5 and TRBJ2-1, with D perhaps matching TRBD2 (7 bases). The germline CDR1 and CDR2 sequences are MNHEY and SVGAGI. V lost 4 bases and J lost 8, with 12 bases in between. There are 13 residues in the CDR3. CDR3 in amino acids: CASSFRGADEQFF. The CDR3 DNA is TGTGCCAGCAGTTTTCGGGGGGCGGATGAGCAGTTCTTC.

This clonotype was seen a few times. In DNA, the CDR3 is TGCAGTGCTAGAGGCGGAGGTCGAGGGACCTTGGTGCAGTTCTTC. It codes for CSARGGGRGTLVQFF. This chain joins TRBV20-1 and TRBJ2-1; D could derive from TRBD1 or TRBD2 (5 bases each). Per germline, CDR1 DFQATT and CDR2 SNEGSKA (reference sequence). The CDR3 runs to 15 residues. The V end lost 1 base, the J end lost 12 bases, and 22 bases lay between the germline ends.

This clonotype has only a few counts. The rearrangement links TRBV2 to TRBJ2-2; 12 bases agree with TRBD2. With 6 bases clipped from V and 7 bases from J, the junction kept 9 bases outside the gene matches. Per the germline V gene, CDR1 is SNHLY and CDR2 is FYNNEI. The CDR3 has 16 amino acids. The CDR3 DNA is TGTGCCAGCAGCGCTCTAGCGGGAGGGCCGATCGGGGAGCTGTTTTTT. The encoded protein is CASSALAGGPIGELFF.

V and J are TRBV12-3 or TRBV12-4 and TRBJ1-2, with a tentative D call TRBD1 (5 bases). The germline V and J ends were trimmed by 7 bases and 6 bases, with 15 bases remaining between them. The CDR3 contains 13 residues. CDR3 protein: CASTSLGGNGYTF. Written as DNA, the CDR3 is TGTGCCAGCACTTCCTTGGGGGGTAATGGCTACACCTTC.

The chain recombines TRBV27 with TRBJ2-3; D is unresolved. V was trimmed by 3 bases and J by 5 bases, leaving 9 bases between them. The CDR3 loop spans 13 amino acids. Germline lookup yields CDR1 MNHEY and CDR2 SMNVEV (reference sequence). This chain's CDR3 is CASSFFPKDTQYF. CDR3 coding DNA: TGTGCCAGCAGTTTCTTCCCTAAAGATACGCAGTATTTT.

The chain links TRBV3-1 to TRBJ2-7; D gene uncertain. V gave up 0 bases and J gave up 6 bases, with 15 bases separating them. From germline, CDR1 is LGHDT and CDR2 YNNKEL (reference sequence). The length of the CDR3 is 15 residues. CDR3 region: CASSQDYQALGEQYF. The CDR3 DNA follows: TGTGCCAGCAGCCAAGATTATCAGGCCCTCGGCGAGCAGTACTTC.

This clonotype appeared a few times. CDR3 loop: CASSQFLGSETQYF. The CDR3 DNA is TGTGCCAGCAGCCAATTCCTGGGATCCGAGACCCAGTACTTC. This rearrangement joins TRBV14 to TRBJ2-5; D gene ambiguous. The CDR3 length is 14 residues. The V gene's germline CDR1 is SGHDN and CDR2 FVKESK. V was cut by 2 bases and J by 5 bases, with 12 bases left in between.

This clonotype was found a few times. This chain uses TRBV7-6 with TRBJ2-1; 10 bases match TRBD1. CDR1 and CDR2 (germline): SGHVS, FNYEAQ. Trimming cost V 5 bases and J 4 bases; bases outside gene matches: 8. This CDR3 has 16 residues. DNA of the CDR3: TGTGCCAGCAGCGAGAGCCCGGGACAGGGGTACAATGAGCAGTTCTTC. Its protein is CASSESPGQGYNEQFF.

The chain combines TRBV3-1 with TRBJ1-6; 9 bases line up with TRBD1. This CDR3 has 14 amino acids. Germline trimming cut 3 bases from V and 9 bases from J; bases unmatched to any gene: 3. From germline, CDR1 is LGHDT and CDR2 YNNKEL (reference sequence). CDR3 sequence reads: CASSHVDRGSPLHF. The CDR3 DNA reads TGTGCCAGCAGCCATGTGGACAGGGGTTCACCCCTCCACTTT.

This clonotype was seen more than once but under ten times. This chain uses TRBV20-1 with TRBJ2-1; 12 bases map to TRBD2. The CDR3 sequence is 13 residues long. V shed 3 bases and J 8 bases; nucleotides not matched to a gene: 2. Germline V lookup: CDR1 DFQATT, CDR2 SNEGSKA (reference sequence). The CDR3 DNA follows: TGCAGTGCTAGGACTAGCGGGAGTCATGAGCAGTTCTTC. Encoded protein: CSARTSGSHEQFF.

Only a few counts were recorded for this clonotype. The rearrangement joins TRBV19 to TRBJ1-5; D not resolved. CDR1 is LNHDA and CDR2 is SQIVND in the germline V gene (reference sequence). Trimming took 2 bases from V and 1 from J, leaving 6 bases between them. The CDR3 spans 14 residues. CDR3 region: CASSISASNQPQHF. The CDR3, as DNA: TGTGCCAGTAGTATAAGCGCAAGCAATCAGCCCCAGCATTTT.

This clonotype has more than one count but fewer than ten. The chain carries TRBV6-1 and TRBJ2-1, with 8 nucleotides matching TRBD1. Germline CDR1 and CDR2: MNHNS and SASEGT. With V trimmed by 5 bases and J by 10 bases, 13 bases remained unmatched. The CDR3 loop spans 15 amino acids. This CDR3 reads CASSKGQGRLEEQFF. CDR3 in DNA: TGTGCCAGCAGTAAAGGACAGGGCCGATTGGAGGAGCAGTTCTTC.

This clonotype was observed a handful of times. The chain employs TRBV6-5 and TRBJ2-1; D remains ambiguous. V dropped 0 bases and J dropped 2 bases, with 8 bases sitting between them. This CDR3 is built from 15 residues. Germline V gives CDR1 MNHEY, CDR2 SVGAGI. The chain's CDR3 is CASSYSGVTYNEQFF. CDR3 bases: TGTGCCAGCAGTTACTCTGGGGTAACCTACAATGAGCAGTTCTTC.

The sample holds many counts of this clonotype. V and J are TRBV10-3 and TRBJ2-3, with TRBD1 matching 12 bases. CDR1 and CDR2 (germline): ENHRY, SYGVKD. The CDR3 sequence is 15 residues long. The ends lost 4 bases at V and 6 bases at J; junction bases unmatched: 5. CDR3 DNA: TGTGCCATCAGTGCTCGGGACAGGGGGCCCGATACGCAGTATTTT. Its translation: CAISARDRGPDTQYF.